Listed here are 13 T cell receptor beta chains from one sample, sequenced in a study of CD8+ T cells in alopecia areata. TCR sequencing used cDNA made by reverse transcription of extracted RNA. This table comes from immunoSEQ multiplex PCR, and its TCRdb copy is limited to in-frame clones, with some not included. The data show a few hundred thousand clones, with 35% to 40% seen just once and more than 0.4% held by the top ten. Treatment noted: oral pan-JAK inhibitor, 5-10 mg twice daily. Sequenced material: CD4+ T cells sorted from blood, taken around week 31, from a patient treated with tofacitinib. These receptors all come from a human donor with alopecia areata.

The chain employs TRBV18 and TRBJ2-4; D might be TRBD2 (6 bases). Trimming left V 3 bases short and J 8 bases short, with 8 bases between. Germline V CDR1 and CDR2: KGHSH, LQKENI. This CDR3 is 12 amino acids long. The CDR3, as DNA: TGTGCCAGCTCACCCCAGCGGGACATTCAGTACTTC. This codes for CASSPQRDIQYF. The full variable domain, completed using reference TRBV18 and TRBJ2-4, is NAGVMQNPRHLVRRRGQEARLRCSPMKGHSHVYWYRQLPEEGLKFMVYLQKENIIDESGMPKERFSAEFPKEGPSILRIQQVVRGDSAAYFCASSPQRDIQYFGAGTRLSVL.

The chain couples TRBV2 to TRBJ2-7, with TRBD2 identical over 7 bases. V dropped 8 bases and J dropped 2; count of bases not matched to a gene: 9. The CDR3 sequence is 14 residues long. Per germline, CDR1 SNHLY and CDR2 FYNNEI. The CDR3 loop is CASQTSGIAYEQYF. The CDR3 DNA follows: TGTGCCAGCCAAACGAGCGGGATAGCCTACGAGCAGTACTTC. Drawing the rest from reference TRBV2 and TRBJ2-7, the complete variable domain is EPEVTQTPSHQVTQMGQEVILRCVPISNHLYFYWYRQILGQKVEFLVSFYNNEISEKSEIFDDQFSVERPDGSNFTLKIRSTKLEDSAMYFCASQTSGIAYEQYFGPGTRLTVT.

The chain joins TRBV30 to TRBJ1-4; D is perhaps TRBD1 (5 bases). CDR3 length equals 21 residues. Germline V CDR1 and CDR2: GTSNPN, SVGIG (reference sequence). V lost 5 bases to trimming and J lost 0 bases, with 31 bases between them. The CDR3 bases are TGTGCCTGGCCGTTTGACCCCTCTCCGACAGACCCAAATCCAACTAATGAAAAACTGTTTTTT. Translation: CAWPFDPSPTDPNPTNEKLFF.

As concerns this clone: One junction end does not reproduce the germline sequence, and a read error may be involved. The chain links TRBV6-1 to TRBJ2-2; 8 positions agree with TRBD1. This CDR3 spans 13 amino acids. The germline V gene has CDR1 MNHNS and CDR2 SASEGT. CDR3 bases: TGTGCCGCGCGGACAGGGAACTCCGGGGAGCTGTTTTTT. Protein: CAARTGNSGELFF.

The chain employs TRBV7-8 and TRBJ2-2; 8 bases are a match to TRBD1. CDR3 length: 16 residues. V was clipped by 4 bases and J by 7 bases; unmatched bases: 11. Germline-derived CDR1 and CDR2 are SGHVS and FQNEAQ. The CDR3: CASSSPASGQDGELFF. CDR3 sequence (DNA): TGTGCCAGCAGCTCGCCCGCCTCGGGACAGGACGGGGAGCTGTTTTTT. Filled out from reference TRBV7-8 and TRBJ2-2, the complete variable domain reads GAGVSQSPRYKVAKRGQDVALRCDPISGHVSLFWYQQALGQGPEFLTYFQNEAQLDKSGLPSDRFFAERPEGSVSTLKIQRTQQEDSAVYLCASSSPASGQDGELFFGEGSRLTVL.

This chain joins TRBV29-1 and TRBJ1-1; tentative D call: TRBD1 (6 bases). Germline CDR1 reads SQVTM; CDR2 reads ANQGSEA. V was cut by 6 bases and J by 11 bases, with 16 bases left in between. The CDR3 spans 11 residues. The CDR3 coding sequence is TGCAGCGTGGCGGGACAATTGGGTGCTTTCTTT. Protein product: CSVAGQLGAFF.

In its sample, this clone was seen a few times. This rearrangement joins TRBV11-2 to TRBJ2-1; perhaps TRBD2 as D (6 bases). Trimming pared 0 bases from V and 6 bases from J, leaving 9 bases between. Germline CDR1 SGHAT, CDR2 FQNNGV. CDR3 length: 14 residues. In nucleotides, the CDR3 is TGTGCCAGCAGCTTAGAGGGACTCACCAATGAGCAGTTCTTC. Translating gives CASSLEGLTNEQFF.

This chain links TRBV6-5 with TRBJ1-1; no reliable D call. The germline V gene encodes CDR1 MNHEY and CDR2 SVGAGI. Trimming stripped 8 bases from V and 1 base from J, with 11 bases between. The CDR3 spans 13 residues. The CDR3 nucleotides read TGTGCCAGCGGCAAAGAGTGGAACACTGAAGCTTTCTTT. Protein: CASGKEWNTEAFF.

CDR3 nucleotide sequence: TGTGCCAGCAGCCAAGATGGGACTACCCGCTCCTACAATGAGCAGTTCTTC. Residues: CASSQDGTTRSYNEQFF. V gene TRBV4-2 combines with J gene TRBJ2-1, with 7 bases lining up with TRBD2. The CDR3 spans 17 residues. Germline V gene data show CDR1 as LGHNA and CDR2 as YNFKEQ. Trimming cost V 0 bases and J 0 bases; bases outside gene matches: 5.

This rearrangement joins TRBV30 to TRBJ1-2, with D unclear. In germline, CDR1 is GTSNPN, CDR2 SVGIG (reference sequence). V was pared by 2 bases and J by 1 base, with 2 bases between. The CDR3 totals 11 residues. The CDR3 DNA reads TGTGCCTGGAGTAATAACTATGGCTACACCTTC. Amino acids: CAWSNNYGYTF.

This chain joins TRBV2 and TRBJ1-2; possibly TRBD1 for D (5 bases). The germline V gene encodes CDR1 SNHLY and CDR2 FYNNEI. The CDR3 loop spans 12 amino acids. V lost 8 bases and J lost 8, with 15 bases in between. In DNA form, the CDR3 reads TGTGCCAGCGGCAGCGGGGGGTCGGGCTACACCTTC. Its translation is CASGSGGSGYTF.

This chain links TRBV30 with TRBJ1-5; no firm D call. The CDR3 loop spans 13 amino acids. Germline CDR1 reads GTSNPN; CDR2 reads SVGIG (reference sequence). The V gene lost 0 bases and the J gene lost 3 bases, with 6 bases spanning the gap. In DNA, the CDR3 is TGTGCCTGGAGTGTAAAGCTCAATCAGCCCCAGCATTTT. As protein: CAWSVKLNQPQHF.

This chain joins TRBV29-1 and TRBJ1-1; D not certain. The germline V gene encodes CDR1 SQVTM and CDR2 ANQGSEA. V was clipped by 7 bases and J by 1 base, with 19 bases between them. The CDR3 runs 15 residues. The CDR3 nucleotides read TGCAGCGCCCAATGGACCATCTTGAAGAACACTGAAGCTTTCTTT. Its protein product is CSAQWTILKNTEAFF.